The 13 T cell receptor beta chains below were found in one sample sequenced in a study of control samples from healthy donors and cancer patients (dated by TCRdb to 2019 to 2021). Libraries came from the immunoSEQ multiplex PCR assay. Drawn from immuneACCESS, this table holds only the in-frame rearrangements with V and J called that TCRdb kept. Clones are partly lost; checked studies trace under half to an unresolved V gene and leave the rest unexplained. This sample is represented by roughly 120,000 clones; around 87% of them were singletons. The ten largest clones take up about 3.7% of the sample. Sequenced: PBMCs. The receptors were sampled from a woman aged 55-70 years with lung cancer.

The chain recombines TRBV11-3 with TRBJ2-5; D is undetermined. Germline values: CDR1 SGHNT, CDR2 YENEEA. The CDR3 totals 11 residues. Trimming cost V 5 bases and J 5 bases, with 6 bases left between them. The CDR3 reads CASSPGETQYF. The CDR3 DNA reads as TGTGCCAGCAGCCCCGGTGAGACCCAGTACTTC.

This clone was found once. The chain uses TRBV27 and TRBJ1-1; D may be TRBD1 (5 bases). Between the trimmed V and J ends, which lost 0 bases and 10 bases, there was a span of 9 bases. The germline V gene encodes CDR1 MNHEY and CDR2 SMNVEV (reference sequence). This CDR3 is built from 12 residues. The CDR3 DNA reads TGTGCCAGCAGTTTATCGGGGGTCGGAGCTTTCTTT. Translated, it gives CASSLSGVGAFF.

The V and J genes are TRBV4-2 and TRBJ2-7; unclear D gene. Germline lookup yields CDR1 LGHNA and CDR2 YNFKEQ. Trimming left V 4 bases short and J 5 bases short, with 9 bases between. This CDR3 is 12 amino acids long. This chain's CDR3 is CASSPGPDEQYF. For the CDR3, the DNA is TGTGCCAGCAGCCCCGGGCCTGACGAGCAGTACTTC.

As for this clone: The junction departs from the called germline gene at one end, perhaps through a read error. The rearrangement links TRBV27 to TRBJ2-2, with no clear D. The germline V gene encodes CDR1 MNHEY and CDR2 SMNVEV (reference sequence). The CDR3 has 11 residues. The CDR3 loop reads CASRLSGELFF. The CDR3, as DNA: TGTGCCAGCCGTTTATCCGGGGAGCTGTTTTTT.

The V gene is TRBV3-1 (or the pseudogene TRBV3-2), the J gene TRBJ1-1; D may be TRBD1 (6 bases). The CDR3 totals 15 residues. The germline gives CDR1 LGHDT, CDR2 YNNKEL (reference sequence). Trimming removed 3 bases from V and 2 bases from J, with 13 bases in between. Here the CDR3 reads CASSHYREGNTEAFF. DNA for the CDR3: TGTGCCAGCAGCCATTACAGGGAGGGAAACACTGAAGCTTTCTTT.

The chain employs TRBV9 and TRBJ1-4; tentatively, D is TRBD1 (6 bases). CDR1 and CDR2 from the germline V gene are SGDLS and YYNGEE. V was trimmed by 0 bases and J by 12 bases, leaving 9 bases between them. The CDR3 covers 12 residues. DNA for the CDR3: TGTGCCAGCAGCGTAGAAGGGGGGGAACTGTTTTTT. This encodes CASSVEGGELFF. The whole variable domain, filled in from reference TRBV9 and TRBJ1-4, reads DSGVTQTPKHLITATGQRVTLRCSPRSGDLSVYWYQQSLDQGLQFLIQYYNGEERAKGNILERFSAQQFPDLHSELNLSSLELGDSALYFCASSVEGGELFFGSGTQLSVL.

The CDR3 loop reads CSARQARDDGYTF. The CDR3 DNA follows: TGCAGCGCCCGACAGGCCCGGGACGATGGCTACACCTTC. This chain uses TRBV29-1 with TRBJ1-2; a possible D gene is TRBD1 (6 bases). The germline V and J ends were trimmed by 7 bases and 6 bases, with 18 bases remaining between them. Germline CDR1 and CDR2: SQVTM and ANQGSEA. The CDR3 is 13 amino acids.

The V call is TRBV5-4, the J call TRBJ1-2; D not certain. The CDR3 length is 11 residues. The germline gives CDR1 SGHNT, CDR2 YYREEE (reference sequence). The V gene lost 2 bases and the J gene lost 4 bases, with 3 bases spanning the gap. CDR3 amino acids: CASSFRYGYTF. CDR3 sequence (DNA): TGTGCCAGCAGCTTCCGCTATGGCTACACCTTC. The full variable domain, completed using reference TRBV5-4 and TRBJ1-2, is ETGVTQSPTHLIKTRGQQVTLRCSSQSGHNTVSWYQQALGQGPQFIFQYYREEENGRGNFPPRFSGLQFPNYSSELNVNALELDDSALYLCASSFRYGYTFGSGTRLTVV.

The chain joins TRBV5-4 to TRBJ2-1; tentatively, D is TRBD2 (5 bases). Per the germline V gene, CDR1 is SGHNT and CDR2 is YYREEE (reference sequence). V lost 2 bases and J lost 0, with 9 bases in between. The length of the CDR3 is 15 residues. The CDR3 protein is CASSFRGSSYNEQFF. In DNA form, the CDR3 reads TGTGCCAGCAGCTTTAGAGGGAGCTCCTACAATGAGCAGTTCTTC.

The chain is built from TRBV11-3 and TRBJ1-1; no reliable D call. Germline-derived CDR1 and CDR2 are SGHNT and YENEEA. CDR3 length: 12 amino acids. V gave up 3 bases and J gave up 4 bases, with 6 bases separating them. DNA of the CDR3: TGTGCCAGCAGCTTTGAGAGCACTGAAGCTTTCTTT. Translated: CASSFESTEAFF.

J is TRBJ1-1 and V is TRBV7-8, with 10 nucleotides matching TRBD1. Germline V CDR1 and CDR2: SGHVS, FQNEAQ. The CDR3 sequence is 16 residues long. The V and J ends lost 2 bases and 1 base, in that order; junction bases with no gene match: 4. Written as DNA, the CDR3 is TGTGCCAGCAGCTTAAGGGACAGGGGTTCGAACACTGAAGCTTTCTTT. This translates into CASSLRDRGSNTEAFF.

This chain uses TRBV12-3 or TRBV12-4 with TRBJ2-3, with D unclear. This CDR3 is 13 amino acids long. V was shortened by 6 bases and J by 7 bases, with 14 bases between the two germline ends. The CDR3 here is CASSRTQYYTQYF. The CDR3 region has the DNA TGTGCCAGCAGCCGGACCCAGTACTATACGCAGTATTTT.

This chain connects TRBV25-1 to TRBJ1-6; D gene uncertain. Trimming took 4 bases from V and 7 from J, leaving 8 bases between them. The germline CDR1 and CDR2 sequences are MGHDK and SYGVNS. The CDR3 runs 13 residues. CDR3 residues: CASSGGNNSPLHF. The CDR3 DNA reads TGTGCCAGCAGTGGTGGGAACAATTCACCCCTCCACTTT.